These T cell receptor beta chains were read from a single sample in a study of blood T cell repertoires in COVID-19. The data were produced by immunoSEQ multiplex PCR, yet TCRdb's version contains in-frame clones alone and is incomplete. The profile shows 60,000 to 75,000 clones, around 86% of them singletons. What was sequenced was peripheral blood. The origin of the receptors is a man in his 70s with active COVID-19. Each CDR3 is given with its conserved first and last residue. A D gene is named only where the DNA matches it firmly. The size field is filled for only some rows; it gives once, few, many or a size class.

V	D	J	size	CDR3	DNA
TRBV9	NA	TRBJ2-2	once	CASSATSGGYTGELFF	TGTGCCAGCAGCGCGACTTCAGGGGGGTACACCGGGGAGCTGTTTTTT
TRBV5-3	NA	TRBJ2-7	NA	CARSLTYYEQYF	TGTGCCAGAAGCTTGACCTACTACGAGCAGTACTTC
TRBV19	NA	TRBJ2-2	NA	CASLKDRNTGELFF	TGTGCCAGCCTGAAGGACAGGAACACCGGGGAGCTGTTTTTT
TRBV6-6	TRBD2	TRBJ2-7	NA	CASSLTSGGGYF	TGTGCCAGCAGCCTGACTAGCGGCGGAGGGTACTTC
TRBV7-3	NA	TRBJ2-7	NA	CASSPPDSYEQYF	TGTGCCAGCAGCCCCCCCGACAGCTACGAGCAGTACTTC
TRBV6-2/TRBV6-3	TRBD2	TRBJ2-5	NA	CASSYVPSGSLGGGETQYF	TGTGCCAGCAGTTACGTGCCTAGCGGGAGTCTCGGCGGGGGGGAGACCCAGTACTTC
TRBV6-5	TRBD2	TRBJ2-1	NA	CASSWGGYNEQFF	TGTGCCAGCAGTTGGGGGGGCTACAATGAGCAGTTCTTC
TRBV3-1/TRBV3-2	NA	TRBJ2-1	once	CASSQDGNGEQFF	TGTGCCAGCAGCCAAGACGGGAACGGGGAGCAGTTCTTC
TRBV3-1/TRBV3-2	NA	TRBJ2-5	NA	CASSPASRGTQYF	TGTGCCAGCAGCCCCGCTAGCCGTGGGACCCAGTACTTC
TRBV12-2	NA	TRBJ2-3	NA	CASRFRLAGTTQYF	TGTGCAAGTCGCTTCCGACTAGCGGGGACTACGCAGTATTTT
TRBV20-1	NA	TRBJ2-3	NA	CSASVGGAGDTQYF	TGCAGTGCTAGTGTGGGGGGAGCTGGAGATACGCAGTATTTT